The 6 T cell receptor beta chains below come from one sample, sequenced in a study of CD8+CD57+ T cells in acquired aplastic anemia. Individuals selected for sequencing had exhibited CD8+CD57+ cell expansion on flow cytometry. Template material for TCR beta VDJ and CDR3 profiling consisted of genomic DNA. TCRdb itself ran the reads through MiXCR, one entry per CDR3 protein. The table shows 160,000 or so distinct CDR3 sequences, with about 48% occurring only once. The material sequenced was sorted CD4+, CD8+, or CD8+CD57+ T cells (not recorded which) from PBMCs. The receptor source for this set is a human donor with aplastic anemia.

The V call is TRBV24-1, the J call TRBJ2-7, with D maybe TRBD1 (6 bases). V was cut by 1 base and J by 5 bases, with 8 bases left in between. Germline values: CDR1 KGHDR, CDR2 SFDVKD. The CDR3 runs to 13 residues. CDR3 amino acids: CATSDFSGDEQYF. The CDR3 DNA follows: TGTGCCACCAGTGATTTTTCAGGGGACGAGCAGTACTTC.

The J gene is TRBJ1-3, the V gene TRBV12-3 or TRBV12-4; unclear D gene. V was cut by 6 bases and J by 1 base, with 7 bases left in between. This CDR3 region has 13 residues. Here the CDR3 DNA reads TGTGCCAGCAGCCGTAGTTCTGGAAACACCATATATTTT. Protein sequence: CASSRSSGNTIYF.

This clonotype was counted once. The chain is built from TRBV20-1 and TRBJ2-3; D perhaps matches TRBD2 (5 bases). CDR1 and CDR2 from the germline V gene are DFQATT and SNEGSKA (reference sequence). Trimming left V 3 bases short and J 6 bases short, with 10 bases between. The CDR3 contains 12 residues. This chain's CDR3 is CSARILADTQYF. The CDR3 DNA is TGCAGTGCTAGGATATTAGCGGATACGCAGTATTTT.

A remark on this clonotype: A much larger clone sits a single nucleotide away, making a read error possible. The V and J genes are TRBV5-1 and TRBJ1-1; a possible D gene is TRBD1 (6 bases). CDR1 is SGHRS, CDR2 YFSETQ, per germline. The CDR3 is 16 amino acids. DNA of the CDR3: TGCGCCAGCGGCTTCTCGGGACAAGGGTTGAACACTGAAGCTTTCTTT. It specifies CASGFSGQGLNTEAFF. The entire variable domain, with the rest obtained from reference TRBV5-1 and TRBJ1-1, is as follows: KAGVTQTPRYLIKTRGQQVTLSCSPISGHRSVSWYQQTPGQGLQFLFEYFSETQRNKGNFPGRFSGRQFSNSRSEMNVSTLELGDSALYLCASGFSGQGLNTEAFFGQGTRLTVV.

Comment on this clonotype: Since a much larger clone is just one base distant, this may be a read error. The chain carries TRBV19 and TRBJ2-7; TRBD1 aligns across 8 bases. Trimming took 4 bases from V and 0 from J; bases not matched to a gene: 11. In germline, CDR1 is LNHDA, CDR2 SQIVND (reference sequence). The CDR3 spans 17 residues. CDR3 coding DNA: TGTGCCAGTAGTACTGGGAAAACCGGGACAGGCTCCTACGAGCAGTACTTC. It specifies CASSTGKTGTGSYEQYF.

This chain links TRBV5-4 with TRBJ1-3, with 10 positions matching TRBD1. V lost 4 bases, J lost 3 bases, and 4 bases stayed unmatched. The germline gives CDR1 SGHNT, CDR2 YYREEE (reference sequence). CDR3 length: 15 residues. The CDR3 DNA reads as TGTGCCAGCAGCGTTGACAGGGGGCTTGGAAACACCATATATTTT. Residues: CASSVDRGLGNTIYF.